The 27 T cell receptor beta chains presented below share a single source sample, sequenced in a study of blood T cell repertoires in COVID-19. The data were produced by immunoSEQ multiplex PCR, yet TCRdb's version contains in-frame clones alone and is incomplete. The top ten clones hold 8.3% of a sample with over 150,000 clones, about 85% of them seen once. Sequenced: peripheral blood. The receptor source for this set is a woman aged 55-70 years with COVID-19, enrolled during active disease.

This chain uses TRBV7-2 with TRBJ1-2, with D tentatively TRBD1 (6 bases). Germline loops: CDR1 SGHTA, CDR2 FQGNSA. The length of the CDR3 is 15 residues. V dropped 5 bases and J dropped 8 bases, with 21 bases sitting between them. This chain's CDR3 is CASSPNLQGNDGYTF. The DNA of the CDR3 is TGTGCCAGCAGCCCGAATCTACAGGGAAATGACGGCTACACCTTC.

The chain employs TRBV7-3 and TRBJ1-1; 7 positions match TRBD1. The V gene's germline CDR1 is SGHTA and CDR2 FQGTGA. J was trimmed by 4 bases and V by 6 bases; bases with no gene match: 2. The CDR3 spans 12 residues. The CDR3 protein is CASSRTGTEAFF. CDR3 coding DNA: TGTGCCAGCAGTCGGACAGGCACTGAAGCTTTCTTT.

This chain links TRBV10-2 with TRBJ1-2; D is unresolved. Germline CDR1 WSHSY, CDR2 SAAADI. The CDR3 is made up of 12 amino acids. With 5 bases removed from V and 4 bases from J, the gap between germline ends came to 8 bases. CDR3 residues: CASSPTFYGYTF. CDR3 DNA sequence: TGCGCCAGCAGTCCGACATTCTATGGCTACACCTTC.

The chain carries TRBV19 and TRBJ2-1; D remains unclear. This CDR3 has 12 amino acids. The germline V and J ends were trimmed by 5 bases and 6 bases, with 8 bases remaining between them. Germline V CDR1 and CDR2: LNHDA, SQIVND (reference sequence). The CDR3 is CASSASPNEQFF. CDR3 nucleotides: TGTGCCAGTAGTGCCAGTCCCAATGAGCAGTTCTTC.

The chain has TRBV9 and TRBJ1-2; weak D call: TRBD1 (6 bases). The length of the CDR3 is 16 residues. V was shortened by 4 bases and J by 3 bases, with 19 bases between the two germline ends. CDR1 and CDR2 from the germline V gene are SGDLS and YYNGEE. For the CDR3, the DNA is TGTGCCAGCAGCCCTGGCGGGTCAGGGGTTGACTATGGCTACACCTTC. It codes for CASSPGGSGVDYGYTF. Full variable domain (rest looked up from reference TRBV9 and TRBJ1-2): DSGVTQTPKHLITATGQRVTLRCSPRSGDLSVYWYQQSLDQGLQFLIQYYNGEERAKGNILERFSAQQFPDLHSELNLSSLELGDSALYFCASSPGGSGVDYGYTFGSGTRLTVV.

The V gene is TRBV18, the J gene TRBJ1-2; D ambiguous. Germline values: CDR1 KGHSH, CDR2 LQKENI. CDR3 length equals 13 residues. V lost 3 bases and J 2 bases, leaving 7 bases between the germline ends. The CDR3 protein is CASSPGENYGYTF. The CDR3 region has the DNA TGTGCCAGCTCACCGGGAGAGAACTATGGCTACACCTTC.

This sequence joins TRBV6-5 and TRBJ1-3, with 7 bases fitting TRBD1. The CDR3 spans 16 residues. V gave up 2 bases and J gave up 3 bases; unmatched junction bases: 7. The V gene's germline CDR1 is MNHEY and CDR2 SVGAGI. In DNA, the CDR3 is TGTGCCAGCAGTTACGGACAGGCGGCTTATGGAAACACCATATATTTT. Protein product: CASSYGQAAYGNTIYF.

The gene calls are TRBV18 and TRBJ2-7; 11 bases are shared with TRBD2. V lost 4 bases, J lost 3 bases, and 2 bases stayed unmatched. Germline values: CDR1 KGHSH, CDR2 LQKENI. The CDR3 has 14 residues. CDR3 protein: CASSLGTSGYEQYF. The CDR3 DNA is TGTGCCAGCTCACTGGGGACTAGCGGCTACGAGCAGTACTTC.

The J gene is TRBJ2-2, the V gene TRBV21-1; the table's D gene call, TRBD2, was not cross checked with the DNA. TRBV21-1 is shown as a pseudogene. The CDR3 extends over 14 amino acids. The CDR3 region is CASSNHGETGELFF. The CDR3 nucleotides are TGTGCCAGCAGCAATCATGGAGAGACCGGGGAGCTGTTTTTT.

V is TRBV6-5 and J is TRBJ2-1, with 7 bases lining up with TRBD2. The V gene's germline CDR1 is MNHEY and CDR2 SVGAGI. CDR3 length: 15 residues. Trimming removed 7 bases from V and 9 bases from J; junction bases left unmatched: 15. CDR3: CASKGTSGGRGEQFF. DNA of the CDR3: TGTGCCAGCAAAGGAACGAGCGGAGGGAGGGGTGAGCAGTTCTTC.

The chain carries TRBV5-4 and TRBJ1-2; D possibly corresponds to TRBD1 (6 bases). V lost 4 bases and J lost 7, with 23 bases in between. The V gene's germline CDR1 is SGHNT and CDR2 YYREEE (reference sequence). This CDR3 comprises 16 residues. CDR3 bases: TGTGCCAGCAGCCCGAGCGGCCGGGGGGCGATCTTTGGCTACACCTTC. The encoded protein is CASSPSGRGAIFGYTF.

This rearrangement joins TRBV12-5 to TRBJ1-1; the D is unclear. The CDR3 consists of 13 residues. Trimming cost V 5 bases and J 5 bases, with 12 bases left between them. CDR1 and CDR2 (germline): LGHNT, FRNRAP. The chain's CDR3 is CASGSGRRTEAFF. CDR3 DNA: TGTGCTAGTGGTAGCGGTCGAAGGACTGAAGCTTTCTTT. The full variable domain, its missing parts supplied by reference TRBV12-5 and TRBJ1-1, is DARVTQTPRHKVTEMGQEVTMRCQPILGHNTVFWYRQTMMQGLELLAYFRNRAPLDDSGMPKDRFSAEMPDATLATLKIQPSEPRDSAVYFCASGSGRRTEAFFGQGTRLTVV.

The chain couples TRBV7-9 to TRBJ1-1; TRBD1 matches 8 bases. Losses at the gene ends were 6 bases for V and 4 bases for J; bases not matched to a gene: 10. Germline CDR1 and CDR2: SEHNR and FQNEAQ (reference sequence). CDR3 length: 15 residues. CDR3 sequence: CASRHRTGYGTEAFF. CDR3 DNA sequence: TGTGCCAGCAGGCATCGGACAGGGTATGGCACTGAAGCTTTCTTT.

The chain uses TRBV7-3 and TRBJ2-1; 7 bases fit TRBD1. This CDR3 region has 14 residues. The junction had 6 bases not matched to a gene; V was cut back by 6 bases and J by 4 bases. CDR1 SGHTA and CDR2 FQGTGA come from the germline V gene. CDR3 coding DNA: TGTGCCAGCAGTCGAGGGGGCTCGTACAATGAGCAGTTCTTC. Protein: CASSRGGSYNEQFF.

The V and J genes are TRBV2 and TRBJ2-3; 9 bases are a match to TRBD2. V lost 2 bases and J lost 9; bases outside the gene matches: 18. This CDR3 contains 18 residues. Germline V gene sequence: CDR1 SNHLY, CDR2 FYNNEI. The CDR3 reads CASSERLTQRGAGGTQYF. In DNA form, the CDR3 reads TGTGCCAGCAGTGAACGACTAACCCAGCGGGGGGCCGGAGGGACGCAGTATTTT.

This rearrangement joins TRBV7-2 to TRBJ2-5, with a possible D match to TRBD2 (6 bases). This CDR3 has 13 amino acids. The germline V and J ends were trimmed by 4 bases and 7 bases, with 13 bases remaining between them. The germline gives CDR1 SGHTA, CDR2 FQGNSA. The CDR3: CASSSGKEGTQYF. CDR3 nucleotides: TGTGCCAGCAGCTCCGGGAAGGAGGGGACCCAGTACTTC.

The chain uses TRBV7-9 and TRBJ1-4; 8 nucleotides align to TRBD1. J was trimmed by 7 bases and V by 1 base; bases with no gene match: 5. CDR1 SEHNR and CDR2 FQNEAQ come from the germline V gene (reference sequence). This CDR3 comprises 15 residues. The CDR3 sequence is CASSLGQGASEKLFF. CDR3 nucleotides: TGTGCCAGCAGCTTAGGCCAGGGGGCGAGTGAAAAACTGTTTTTT.

The chain recombines TRBV6-2 or TRBV6-3 with TRBJ2-1, with 7 nucleotides matching TRBD2. The CDR3 sequence is 15 residues long. CDR1 and CDR2 (germline): MNHEY, SVGEGT. The trim removed 0 bases at V and 6 bases at J, leaving 5 bases unmatched. The CDR3 protein is CASSYSTSSSNEQFF. The DNA for the CDR3 is TGTGCCAGCAGTTACTCGACTAGCTCGTCCAATGAGCAGTTCTTC.

The genes are TRBV9 and TRBJ1-3, with D tentatively TRBD1 (6 bases). Germline assignment: CDR1 SGDLS and CDR2 YYNGEE. Trimming shortened V by 3 bases and J by 4 bases, and 14 bases separated the two germline ends. The CDR3 is 15 amino acids. For the CDR3, the DNA is TGTGCCAGCAGCGAGGGACATTTTGTCGGAAACACCATATATTTT. Residues: CASSEGHFVGNTIYF.

The chain uses TRBV7-8 and TRBJ1-3; 8 bases are a match to TRBD1. Trimming cost V 2 bases and J 0 bases; bases outside gene matches: 6. The CDR3 is 17 residues long. Germline CDR1 SGHVS, CDR2 FQNEAQ. This CDR3 reads CASSLRQGTTSGNTIYF. The CDR3 region has the DNA TGTGCCAGCAGCTTAAGACAGGGGACAACCTCTGGAAACACCATATATTTT.

As to this clone: Different DNA sequences within this sample yield the same CDR3. The genes are TRBV18 and TRBJ1-2, with 8 positions matching TRBD1. The ends lost 6 bases at V and 3 bases at J; junction bases unmatched: 3. The germline CDR1 and CDR2 sequences are KGHSH and LQKENI. The CDR3 length is 13 residues. The CDR3 here is CASSQDRDYGYTF. The DNA for the CDR3 is TGTGCCAGCTCGCAGGACAGGGACTATGGCTACACCTTC.

The chain has TRBV5-1 and TRBJ1-1; weak D call: TRBD1 (5 bases). The germline V gene encodes CDR1 SGHRS and CDR2 YFSETQ. V lost 5 bases to trimming and J lost 1 base, with 9 bases between them. There are 13 residues in the CDR3. As DNA, the CDR3 is TGCGCCAGCAGAGAACAGGAGAACACTGAAGCTTTCTTT. As protein: CASREQENTEAFF.

The chain is built from TRBV2 and TRBJ1-5; 10 positions match TRBD1. With V trimmed by 5 bases and J by 6 bases, 7 bases remained unmatched. Germline loops: CDR1 SNHLY, CDR2 FYNNEI. The CDR3 is 15 residues long. This chain's CDR3 is CASSPDRGFGQPQHF. The DNA of the CDR3 is TGTGCCAGCAGTCCGGACAGGGGGTTCGGTCAGCCCCAGCATTTT. Full variable domain (remainder filled in from reference TRBV2 and TRBJ1-5): EPEVTQTPSHQVTQMGQEVILRCVPISNHLYFYWYRQILGQKVEFLVSFYNNEISEKSEIFDDQFSVERPDGSNFTLKIRSTKLEDSAMYFCASSPDRGFGQPQHFGDGTRLSIL.

The chain couples TRBV3-1 (or the pseudogene TRBV3-2) to TRBJ1-5; 7 bases are a match to TRBD1. V gave up 2 bases and J gave up 4 bases; unmatched junction bases: 2. The CDR3 totals 14 residues. The germline CDR1 and CDR2 sequences are LGHDT and YNNKEL (reference sequence). The CDR3 bases are TGTGCCAGCAGCCAATTGACAGGGAATCAGCCCCAGCATTTT. This sequence encodes CASSQLTGNQPQHF.

V gene TRBV13 combines with J gene TRBJ2-1, with 10 positions matching TRBD2. After removal of 5 bases from V and 7 bases from J, the junction contained 11 bases not matched to a gene. The CDR3 has 16 residues. CDR1 is PRHDT, CDR2 FYEKMQ, per germline (reference sequence). The CDR3, as DNA: TGTGCCAGCAGCGGCCGCTCTAGCGGGGGAGGGAATGAGCAGTTCTTC. It translates to CASSGRSSGGGNEQFF. Using reference TRBV13 and TRBJ2-1 for the parts outside the CDR3, the full variable domain is AAGVIQSPRHLIKEKRETATLKCYPIPRHDTVYWYQQGPGQDPQFLISFYEKMQSDKGSIPDRFSAQQFSDYHSELNMSSLELGDSALYFCASSGRSSGGGNEQFFGPGTRLTVL.

This clone appeared once. The V and J genes are TRBV6-5 and TRBJ1-3; 9 positions match TRBD1. Looked up from germline, CDR1 is MNHEY and CDR2 is SVGAGI. The ends lost 6 bases at V and 3 bases at J; junction bases unmatched: 3. The CDR3 extends over 14 amino acids. CDR3 DNA sequence: TGTGCCAGCAGGAAGACAGGGGGTGGAAACACCATATATTTT. It is translated as CASRKTGGGNTIYF.

This clone was counted a single time. The CDR3 nucleotides read TGCGCCAGCAGACCAGACAACAATGAGCAGTTCTTC. Protein sequence: CASRPDNNEQFF. J is TRBJ2-1 and V is TRBV5-1; D call uncertain. Germline V gives CDR1 SGHRS, CDR2 YFSETQ. The V end was cut by 5 bases, the J end by 5 bases, with 8 bases between. CDR3 size: 12 residues.